Presented here are 22 T cell receptor beta chains from one specimen sequenced in a study of T cell repertoires in cytomegalovirus infection. The antigens of these receptors remain unknown. Using its own MiXCR run on the reads, TCRdb lists one record per CDR3 protein. The sample records more than 250,000 distinct CDR3 sequences, around 25% being singletons. This material consisted of cultured PBMCs, taken from culture after CMV antigen stimulation. These receptors originate from a human donor in good health (CMV status not recorded). Some clones in this sample may be carry-over from other donors' samples.

This sequence joins TRBV19 and TRBJ2-3; D not resolved. This CDR3 region has 12 residues. Germline V gene lookup returns CDR1 LNHDA and CDR2 SQIVND (reference sequence). Trimming shortened V by 7 bases and J by 6 bases, and 11 bases separated the two germline ends. The CDR3 DNA sequence: TGTGCCAGTAACCTCCCATCTGATACGCAGTATTTT. This sequence encodes CASNLPSDTQYF.

This clonotype was detected a few times. The V and J genes are TRBV7-8 and TRBJ2-7; D is undetermined. In germline, CDR1 is SGHVS, CDR2 FQNEAQ. Trimming left V 1 base short and J 2 bases short, with 9 bases between. CDR3 length: 14 residues. The CDR3 here is CASSLGQNPYEQYF. In DNA form, the CDR3 reads TGTGCCAGCAGCTTAGGCCAGAACCCCTACGAGCAGTACTTC.

This clonotype has at least ten counts. The V and J genes are TRBV7-9 and TRBJ2-1; 9 positions agree with TRBD2. Looked up from germline, CDR1 is SEHNR and CDR2 is FQNEAQ (reference sequence). V dropped 5 bases and J dropped 7; count of bases not matched to a gene: 15. This CDR3 has 17 residues. The CDR3 reads CASSPLAGLAGLNEQFF. CDR3 coding DNA: TGTGCCAGCAGCCCTCTAGCAGGGCTAGCGGGACTTAATGAGCAGTTCTTC.

The chain employs TRBV28 and TRBJ2-7; possibly TRBD1 for D (5 bases). There are 13 residues in the CDR3. Trimming shortened V by 5 bases and J by 3 bases, and 11 bases separated the two germline ends. Germline V gene data show CDR1 as MDHEN and CDR2 as SYDVKM. DNA for the CDR3: TGTGCCAGCAGTGTATACGACAGCTACGAGCAGTACTTC. This sequence encodes CASSVYDSYEQYF.

The chain combines TRBV20-1 with TRBJ2-1; 7 nucleotides line up with TRBD1. Germline lookup yields CDR1 DFQATT and CDR2 SNEGSKA (reference sequence). V was pared by 2 bases and J by 4 bases, with 11 bases of the junction left unmatched. The length of the CDR3 is 16 residues. CDR3 coding DNA: TGCAGTGCTAGACTGATCAGACAGGGTGGATACAATGAGCAGTTCTTC. It codes for CSARLIRQGGYNEQFF.

The J gene is TRBJ2-1, the V gene TRBV12-3 or TRBV12-4; 8 nucleotides agree with TRBD2. The ends lost 3 bases at V and 7 bases at J; junction bases unmatched: 8. The CDR3 spans 15 residues. CDR3 bases: TGTGCCAGCAGTTTTCGTCGGGAGGGTAGGAATGAGCAGTTCTTC. Protein: CASSFRREGRNEQFF.

This clonotype was found many times. V gene TRBV7-2 combines with J gene TRBJ1-4, with D possibly being TRBD1 (6 bases). Germline V CDR1 and CDR2: SGHTA, FQGNSA. This CDR3 has 16 amino acids. The V end lost 5 bases, the J end lost 7 bases, and 20 bases lay between the germline ends. Written as DNA, the CDR3 is TGTGCCAGCAGCGCGTATGGGGGGGCGCAAGGTGAAAAACTGTTTTTT. Its translation is CASSAYGGAQGEKLFF.

The table lists this clonotype with many counts. V is TRBV18 and J is TRBJ2-1; no definite D call. Trimming stripped 8 bases from V and 0 bases from J, with 11 bases between. In germline, CDR1 is KGHSH, CDR2 LQKENI. The CDR3 has 14 residues. Written as DNA, the CDR3 is TGTGCCAGCAGCCCCTCAGGCTCCTACAATGAGCAGTTCTTC. It codes for CASSPSGSYNEQFF. Full variable domain (remainder filled in from reference TRBV18 and TRBJ2-1): NAGVMQNPRHLVRRRGQEARLRCSPMKGHSHVYWYRQLPEEGLKFMVYLQKENIIDESGMPKERFSAEFPKEGPSILRIQQVVRGDSAAYFCASSPSGSYNEQFFGPGTRLTVL.

The sample holds many counts of this clonotype. J is TRBJ1-1 and V is TRBV7-8; possible D gene TRBD1, 6 bases. Germline V CDR1 and CDR2: SGHVS, FQNEAQ. The CDR3 sequence is 18 residues long. With 2 bases removed from V and 5 bases from J, the gap between germline ends came to 24 bases. CDR3 bases: TGTGCCAGCAGCTTAATACGACAGGAGGCCTTTAGGGGTACTGAAGCTTTCTTT. Translated: CASSLIRQEAFRGTEAFF.

The CDR3, as DNA: TGCGCCAGCAGCCAAGCGAAGGGGGGGGGCAATGAGCAGTTCTTC. Protein product: CASSQAKGGGNEQFF. The gene calls are TRBV4-1 and TRBJ2-1, with TRBD2 as a possible D gene (7 bases). The CDR3 runs to 15 residues. Germline CDR1 and CDR2: MGHRA and YSYEKL. Trimming shortened V by 1 base and J by 6 bases, and 13 bases separated the two germline ends.

This chain connects TRBV7-6 to TRBJ2-1, with D possibly being TRBD2 (6 bases). This CDR3 is 11 amino acids long. V lost 6 bases and J lost 9, with 9 bases in between. Germline V gene sequence: CDR1 SGHVS, CDR2 FNYEAQ. The CDR3 loop is CASREEGEQFF. In DNA form, the CDR3 reads TGTGCCAGCAGGGAGGAGGGTGAGCAGTTCTTC.

The rearrangement joins TRBV4-3 to TRBJ2-5; no definite D call. V lost 1 base, J lost 1 base, and 16 bases lay in between. This CDR3 contains 17 residues. Germline V lookup: CDR1 LGHNA, CDR2 YSLEER. CDR3 sequence (DNA): TGCGCCAGCAGCCAAGGGCTCGGGCAGACCTTCCAAGAGACCCAGTACTTC. Amino acids: CASSQGLGQTFQETQYF.

At least ten counts were recorded for this clonotype. The V call is TRBV7-9, the J call TRBJ2-7, with a weak D call TRBD1 (6 bases). From germline, CDR1 is SEHNR and CDR2 FQNEAQ (reference sequence). Between the trimmed V and J ends, which lost 6 bases and 4 bases, there was a span of 13 bases. The CDR3 contains 13 residues. This CDR3 is CASSSTGDYEQYV. CDR3 DNA: TGTGCCAGCAGTTCGACAGGAGATTACGAGCAGTACGTC.

This clonotype was seen only a few times. The V gene is TRBV19, the J gene TRBJ2-3; TRBD1 aligns across 7 bases. Germline-derived CDR1 and CDR2 are LNHDA and SQIVND (reference sequence). The CDR3 totals 16 residues. Trimming at V came to 5 bases and at J to 1 base, leaving 9 bases not matched to a gene. The CDR3, as DNA: TGTGCCAGTAGTTCGCCAGGGACAGTGGGCACAGATACGCAGTATTTT. It yields the protein CASSSPGTVGTDTQYF.

In its sample, this clonotype was seen many times. The rearrangement links TRBV7-2 to TRBJ2-1, with TRBD2 identical over 10 bases. The V and J ends lost 1 base and 6 bases, in that order; junction bases with no gene match: 6. This CDR3 is 16 amino acids long. Germline values: CDR1 SGHTA, CDR2 FQGNSA. CDR3 amino acids: CASSLVWTSGPNEQFF. CDR3 DNA: TGTGCCAGCAGCTTAGTTTGGACTAGCGGACCCAATGAGCAGTTCTTC.

This clonotype was seen only a few times. The chain links TRBV30 to TRBJ1-4; tentatively, D is TRBD1 (5 bases). This CDR3 is built from 12 residues. Germline CDR1 and CDR2: GTSNPN and SVGIG (reference sequence). Trimming cost V 4 bases and J 7 bases, with 10 bases left between them. The CDR3 loop is CAWTGSSEKLFF. CDR3 sequence (DNA): TGTGCCTGGACAGGGTCGAGTGAAAAACTGTTTTTT.

This clonotype was observed many times. V and J are TRBV7-6 and TRBJ2-3; D assignment may be TRBD1 or TRBD2 (6 bases each). Germline CDR1 and CDR2: SGHVS and FNYEAQ. The CDR3 runs 15 residues. Trimming stripped 3 bases from V and 2 bases from J, with 12 bases between. The CDR3 DNA reads TGTGCCAGCAGCTTGTCGGGGGCTGCCACAGATACGCAGTATTTT. Translated, it gives CASSLSGAATDTQYF.

This clonotype was detected only a few times. The chain recombines TRBV19 with TRBJ2-4; 7 bases map to TRBD2. Trimming removed 6 bases from V and 4 bases from J; junction bases left unmatched: 3. Germline loops: CDR1 LNHDA, CDR2 SQIVND (reference sequence). This CDR3 has 13 residues. For the CDR3, the DNA is TGTGCCAGTAGGAGGGAGGGTAAAAACATTCAGTACTTC. Translation gives CASRREGKNIQYF.

This clonotype was recorded many times. The chain combines TRBV7-2 with TRBJ2-3; unclear D gene. V dropped 1 base and J dropped 0 bases, with 11 bases sitting between them. This CDR3 comprises 16 residues. The V gene's germline CDR1 is SGHTA and CDR2 FQGNSA. The CDR3 DNA is TGTGCCAGCAGCTTAGTCCCCAGTGCGAGCACAGATACGCAGTATTTT. Translation gives CASSLVPSASTDTQYF.

This clonotype was detected only a few times. The chain is built from TRBV7-2 and TRBJ1-4; D remains ambiguous. CDR1 SGHTA and CDR2 FQGNSA come from the germline V gene. V lost 4 bases and J 6 bases, leaving 9 bases between the germline ends. The CDR3 runs to 13 residues. The CDR3 sequence is CASSSRGDEKLFF. The CDR3 nucleotides read TGTGCCAGCAGCTCCCGTGGAGATGAAAAACTGTTTTTT. Full variable domain (rest looked up from reference TRBV7-2 and TRBJ1-4): GAGVSQSPSNKVTEKGKDVELRCDPISGHTALYWYRQSLGQGLEFLIYFQGNSAPDKSGLPSDRFSAERTGGSVSTLTIQRTQQEDSAVYLCASSSRGDEKLFFGSGTQLSVL.

The rearrangement links TRBV6-5 to TRBJ2-3, with D possibly matching TRBD1 (7 bases). The CDR3 totals 15 residues. Trimming shortened V by 7 bases and J by 5 bases, and 19 bases separated the two germline ends. Germline CDR1 is MNHEY and CDR2 is SVGAGI. The CDR3 nucleotides are TGTGCCAGCACCCCCGGAGGGGGCACGGTAGATACGCAGTATTTT. Amino acids: CASTPGGGTVDTQYF.

This clonotype was recorded only once. This chain joins TRBV3-1 and TRBJ1-2; D unresolved. V lost 1 base and J lost 8, with 11 bases in between. The CDR3 totals 13 residues. Germline V lookup: CDR1 LGHDT, CDR2 YNNKEL (reference sequence). The CDR3 loop is CASSQATSWGYTF. In DNA, the CDR3 is TGTGCCAGCAGCCAAGCGACATCGTGGGGCTACACCTTC.